This TCR beta chain is drawn from a study of shared clonotypes between healthy human individuals. Overall study findings and caveats: Richness estimates generally favored naive over memory subsets.

In germline, CDR1 is SGDLS, CDR2 YYNGEE. V dropped 3 bases and J dropped 5 bases, with 23 bases sitting between them. The CDR3 covers 18 residues. This clone has just a few counts. As yet, its antigen is unknown. The method was immunoSEQ multiplex PCR; TCRdb's version includes in-frame clones alone and lacks a portion of them. Among nearly 1,000,000 clones listed, about three quarters were seen once. This chain connects TRBV9 to TRBJ2-2; D perhaps matches TRBD1 (6 bases). This sequence was found in a man between 18 and 29 years old in good health. Material: memory CD4+ T cells sorted from blood. Subset noted: CD45RA-negative fraction. Here the CDR3 reads CASSAKPPTGKQTGELFF. The CDR3 coding sequence is TGTGCCAGCAGCGCCAAACCCCCAACAGGGAAGCAGACCGGGGAGCTGTTTTTT. Together with reference TRBV9 and TRBJ2-2, the CDR3 gives the full variable domain: DSGVTQTPKHLITATGQRVTLRCSPRSGDLSVYWYQQSLDQGLQFLIQYYNGEERAKGNILERFSAQQFPDLHSELNLSSLELGDSALYFCASSAKPPTGKQTGELFFGEGSRLTVL.